A selection of T cell receptor beta chains follows, all from one sample in a study of cytomegalovirus exposure and HLA in healthy donors. The data were produced by immunoSEQ multiplex PCR, yet TCRdb's version contains in-frame clones alone and is incomplete. The table shows about 130,000 clones, with around three quarters occurring only once. The sample was PBMCs. The receptors come from a man younger than 40 in good health. The CDR3 runs from the conserved cysteine through the conserved F or W.

CDR3,V,J
CASSLAPGLNYGYTF,TRBV5-4,TRBJ1-2
CASSYPTGTTYEQYF,TRBV7-9,TRBJ2-7
CASSLHSGLSTEAFF,TRBV7-3,TRBJ1-1
CASSQEDRQGETQYF,TRBV4-1,TRBJ2-5
CATRSPLAPYEQYF,TRBV28,TRBJ2-7
CASSLEGGNYGYTF,TRBV7-2,TRBJ1-2
CASNANSREQYF,TRBV2,TRBJ2-7
CASSLAGGFSNEQFF,TRBV5-1,TRBJ2-1
CASSVGFSGKNIQYF,TRBV9,TRBJ2-4
CASSISVANEQFF,TRBV19,TRBJ2-1
CASSGGTADGTQYF,TRBV5-1,TRBJ2-5
CASQGNQPQHF,TRBV5-8,TRBJ1-5
CASSGGGGGETQYF,TRBV7-6,TRBJ2-5
CASSFFPGTGSYEQYF,TRBV28,TRBJ2-7
CASSQIGLAGEQFF,TRBV4-1,TRBJ2-1
CASSPGGGGSYTEAFF,TRBV13,TRBJ1-1